This TCR beta chain was sequenced during a study of OX40 agonist ivuxolimab in advanced cancers. Regarding the complete study: Ivuxolimab was an agonistic, fully human IgG2 monoclonal antibody directed against OX40 (CD134), a costimulatory receptor. Intravenous ivuxolimab was administered to patients every 2 weeks at six dose levels: 0.01, 0.1, 0.3, 1.5, 3 and 10 mg/kg. Of the 50 to 55 dose-escalation patients, hepatocellular carcinoma was present in approximately 20, melanoma in around 15, renal cell carcinoma in 9 and head and neck cancer in 9. The purpose of peripheral TCRbeta sequencing was to test whether ivuxolimab changed TCR sequence diversity and led to clonal T-cell expansion. The paper describes the monotherapy dose-escalation part (N ≈ 51 patients) of the phase I trial of ivuxolimab. Prior anti-PD-1, anti-PD-L1 or anti-CTLA-4 therapy was permitted, and checkpoint inhibitors had been received by about 44% of dose-escalation patients. In the dose-escalation cohort, 70% to 85% of patients were male, and the mean age was roughly 60 years with a range of about 23 to 79. Three dose-escalation patients achieved partial responses, one with hepatocellular carcinoma and two with cutaneous melanoma.

A word on this clone: It lacks a known antigen. Base quality data are lacking; no much larger clone is found one base away.

Ends trimmed: V by 3 bases, J by 2 bases; bases unmatched to a gene: 9. From cysteine to phenylalanine, the CDR3 is 16 amino acids long. Here the CDR3 DNA is all that survives: 48 bases in frame from base 1. CDR1 is given as SGDLS and CDR2 as YYNGEE, both from the germline V gene. To sequence the TCRbeta CDR3 region, genomic DNA was isolated from the sorted cells. The immunoSEQ Assay was used for sequencing of TCRbeta CDR3 regions. Imported from immuneACCESS, the table was reduced by TCRdb to in-frame sequences with V and J called. These copies leave out some clones; in studies compared against another copy, an unresolved V gene accounts for under half, and the cause of the remainder is not known. The sample table lists about 54,000 clones, approximately 90% of them with a count of one. The top ten clonotypes cover roughly an eighth of the sample. Points the paper makes about the study in general: The antigen specificity of the clonally expanded peripheral T cells was not determined. In the 0.1-3.0 mg/kg groups, partial responders were among the patients with the lowest normalized peripheral clonal expansion, particularly in CD8+ T cells. At doses of 0.1 to 3.0 mg/kg, clonal expansion of both CD4+ and CD8+ blood T cells was observed from baseline to week 6. Low levels of normalized T-cell clonal expansion were also seen in some patients who did not respond. After ivuxolimab, CD8+ T cells had more expanded clones than CD4+ T cells on average.

The trial excluded patients who had a history of autoimmune disease or who were on systemic immunosuppression. Peripheral blood for TCR sequencing was collected from all dose cohorts at baseline, on cycle 4 day 1, and on cycle 7 day 1. Samples were obtained from an open-label, multicenter, first-in-human phase I dose-escalation trial of ivuxolimab. The trial enrolled adults with locally advanced or metastatic head and neck squamous cell, hepatocellular, melanoma or renal cell carcinoma. Before TCR sequencing, CD4+ T cells and CD8+ T cells were sorted from peripheral blood as separate populations. The sequence was obtained from an adult with an advanced solid tumor such as melanoma, head and neck, liver or kidney cancer. Specimen: CD4+ or CD8+ T cells sorted from blood, collected in a trial of the OX40 agonist ivuxolimab. The rearranged segments are TRBV9 and TRBJ2-5; 8 bases in the junction line up with TRBD1. The CDR3 protein: CASSAWTGYSQETQYF. In nucleotide form, the sequence is TGTGCCAGCAGCGCCTGGACAGGGTACAGTCAAGAGACCCAGTACTTC.